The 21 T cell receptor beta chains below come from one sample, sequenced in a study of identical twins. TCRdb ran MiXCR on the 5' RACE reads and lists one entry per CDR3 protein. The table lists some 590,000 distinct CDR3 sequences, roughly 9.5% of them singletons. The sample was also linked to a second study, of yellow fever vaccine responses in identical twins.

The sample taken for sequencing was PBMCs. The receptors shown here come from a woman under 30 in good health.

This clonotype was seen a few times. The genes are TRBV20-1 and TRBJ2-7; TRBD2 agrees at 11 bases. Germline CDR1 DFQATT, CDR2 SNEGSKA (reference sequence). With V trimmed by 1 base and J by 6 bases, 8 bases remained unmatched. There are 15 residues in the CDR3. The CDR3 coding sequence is TGCAGTGCTAGAGTCCCCACTAGCGGGAGTCCCGAGCAGTACTTC. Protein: CSARVPTSGSPEQYF.

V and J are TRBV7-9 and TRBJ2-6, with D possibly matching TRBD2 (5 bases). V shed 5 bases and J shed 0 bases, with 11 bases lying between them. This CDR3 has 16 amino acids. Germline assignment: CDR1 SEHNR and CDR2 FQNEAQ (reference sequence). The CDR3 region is CASSPWAGSGANVLTF. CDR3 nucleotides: TGTGCCAGCAGCCCGTGGGCGGGCTCTGGGGCCAACGTCCTGACTTTC.

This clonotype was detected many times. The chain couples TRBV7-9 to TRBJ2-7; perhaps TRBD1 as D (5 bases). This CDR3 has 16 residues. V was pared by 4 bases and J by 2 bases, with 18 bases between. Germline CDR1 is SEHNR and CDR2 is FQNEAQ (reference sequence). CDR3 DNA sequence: TGTGCCAGCAGCTCTACCAAGACAGAAAACCCCTACGAGCAGTACTTC. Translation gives CASSSTKTENPYEQYF.

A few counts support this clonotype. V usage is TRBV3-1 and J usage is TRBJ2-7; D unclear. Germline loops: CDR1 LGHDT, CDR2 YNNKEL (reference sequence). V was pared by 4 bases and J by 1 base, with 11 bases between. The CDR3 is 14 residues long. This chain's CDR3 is CASSRDLGSYEQYF. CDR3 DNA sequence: TGTGCCAGCAGCCGGGATCTGGGGTCCTACGAGCAGTACTTC.

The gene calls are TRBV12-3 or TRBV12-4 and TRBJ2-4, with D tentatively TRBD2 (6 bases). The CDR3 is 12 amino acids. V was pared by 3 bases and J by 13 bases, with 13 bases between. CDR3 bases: TGTGCCAGCAGTTTTGCTCGGGACTTGCAGTACTTC. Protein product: CASSFARDLQYF.

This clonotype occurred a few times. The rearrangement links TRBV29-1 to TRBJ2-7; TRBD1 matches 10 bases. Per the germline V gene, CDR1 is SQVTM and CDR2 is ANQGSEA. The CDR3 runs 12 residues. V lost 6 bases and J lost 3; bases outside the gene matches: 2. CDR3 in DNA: TGCAGCGTAGGGGACAGGGGCTACGAGCAGTACTTC. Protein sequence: CSVGDRGYEQYF.

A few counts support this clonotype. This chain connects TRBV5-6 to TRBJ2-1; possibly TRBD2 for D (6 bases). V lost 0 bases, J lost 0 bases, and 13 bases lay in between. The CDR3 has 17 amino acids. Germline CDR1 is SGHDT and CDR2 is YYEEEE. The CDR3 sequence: CASSLAAGPTSYNEQFF. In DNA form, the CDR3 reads TGTGCCAGCAGCTTGGCGGCGGGGCCAACCTCCTACAATGAGCAGTTCTTC.

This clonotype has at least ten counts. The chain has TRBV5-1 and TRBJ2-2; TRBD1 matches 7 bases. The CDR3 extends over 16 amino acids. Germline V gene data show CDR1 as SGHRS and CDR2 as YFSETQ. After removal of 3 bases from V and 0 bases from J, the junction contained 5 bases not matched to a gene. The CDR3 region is CASSSTGASNTGELFF. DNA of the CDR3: TGCGCCAGCAGCTCCACAGGGGCCTCGAACACCGGGGAGCTGTTTTTT. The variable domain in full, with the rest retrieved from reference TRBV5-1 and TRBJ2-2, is KAGVTQTPRYLIKTRGQQVTLSCSPISGHRSVSWYQQTPGQGLQFLFEYFSETQRNKGNFPGRFSGRQFSNSRSEMNVSTLELGDSALYLCASSSTGASNTGELFFGEGSRLTVL.

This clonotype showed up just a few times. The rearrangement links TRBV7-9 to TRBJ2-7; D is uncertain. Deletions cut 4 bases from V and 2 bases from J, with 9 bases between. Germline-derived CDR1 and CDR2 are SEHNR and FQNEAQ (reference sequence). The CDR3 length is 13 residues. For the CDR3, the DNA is TGTGCCAGCAGCTCCCCGATGACCTACGAGCAGTACTTC. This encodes CASSSPMTYEQYF.

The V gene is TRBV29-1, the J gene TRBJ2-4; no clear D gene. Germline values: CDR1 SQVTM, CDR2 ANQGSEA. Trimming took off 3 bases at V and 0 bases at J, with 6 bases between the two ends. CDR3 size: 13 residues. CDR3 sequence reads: CSVEMVAKNIQYF. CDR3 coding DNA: TGCAGCGTTGAGATGGTAGCCAAAAACATTCAGTACTTC. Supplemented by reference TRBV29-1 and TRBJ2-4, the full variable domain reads SAVISQKPSRDICQRGTSLTIQCQVDSQVTMMFWYRQQPGQSLTLIATANQGSEATYESGFVIDKFPISRPNLTFSTLTVSNMSPEDSSIYLCSVEMVAKNIQYFGAGTRLSVL.

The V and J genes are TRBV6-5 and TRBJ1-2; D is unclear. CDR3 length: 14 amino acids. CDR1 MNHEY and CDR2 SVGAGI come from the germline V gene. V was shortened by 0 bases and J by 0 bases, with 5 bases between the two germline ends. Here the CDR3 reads CASSYSKANYGYTF. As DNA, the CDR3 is TGTGCCAGCAGTTACTCGAAAGCTAACTATGGCTACACCTTC.

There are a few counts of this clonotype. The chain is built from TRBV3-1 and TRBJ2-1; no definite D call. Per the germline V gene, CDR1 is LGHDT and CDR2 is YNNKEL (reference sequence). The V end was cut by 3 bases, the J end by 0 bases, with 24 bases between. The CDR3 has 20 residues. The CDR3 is CASSQRVMRAPEGSYNEQFF. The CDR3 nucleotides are TGTGCCAGCAGCCAGAGAGTTATGAGAGCTCCAGAAGGCTCCTACAATGAGCAGTTCTTC.

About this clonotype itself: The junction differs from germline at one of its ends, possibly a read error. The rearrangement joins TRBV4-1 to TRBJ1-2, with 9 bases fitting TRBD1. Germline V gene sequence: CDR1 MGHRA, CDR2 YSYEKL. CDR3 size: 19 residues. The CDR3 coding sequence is TGCGCCAGCAGCCAAGGGCTGGCGGGGTCACAGGGGGCTTCCTATGGCTACACTTTC. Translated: CASSQGLAGSQGASYGYTF.

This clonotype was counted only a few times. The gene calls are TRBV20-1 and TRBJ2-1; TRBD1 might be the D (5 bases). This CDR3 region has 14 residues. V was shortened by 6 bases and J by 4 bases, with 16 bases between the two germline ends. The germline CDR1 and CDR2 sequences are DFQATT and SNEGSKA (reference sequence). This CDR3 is CSAPKVDTYNEQFF. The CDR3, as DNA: TGCAGTGCCCCAAAGGTGGACACGTACAATGAGCAGTTCTTC.

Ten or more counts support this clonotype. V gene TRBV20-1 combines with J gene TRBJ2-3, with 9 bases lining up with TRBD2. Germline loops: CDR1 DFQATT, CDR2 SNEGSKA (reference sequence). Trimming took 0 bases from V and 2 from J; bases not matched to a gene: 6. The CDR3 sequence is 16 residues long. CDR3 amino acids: CSARDGASGTTDTQYF. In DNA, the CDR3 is TGCAGTGCTAGAGATGGGGCTAGCGGGACCACAGATACGCAGTATTTT.

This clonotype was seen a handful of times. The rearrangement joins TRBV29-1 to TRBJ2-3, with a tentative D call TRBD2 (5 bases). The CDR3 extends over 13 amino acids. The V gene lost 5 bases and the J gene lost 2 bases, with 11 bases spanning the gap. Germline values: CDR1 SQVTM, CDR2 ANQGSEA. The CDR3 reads CSVRSGYTDTQYF. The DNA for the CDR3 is TGCAGCGTTAGGAGCGGTTACACAGATACGCAGTATTTT.

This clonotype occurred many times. The CDR3 loop reads CASMLRYEQYF. Written as DNA, the CDR3 is TGCGCCAGCATGTTGAGGTACGAGCAGTACTTC. This chain joins TRBV5-1 and TRBJ2-7, with D hard to call. V was trimmed by 6 bases and J by 4 bases, leaving 8 bases between them. The CDR3 runs 11 residues. Germline CDR1 and CDR2: SGHRS and YFSETQ.

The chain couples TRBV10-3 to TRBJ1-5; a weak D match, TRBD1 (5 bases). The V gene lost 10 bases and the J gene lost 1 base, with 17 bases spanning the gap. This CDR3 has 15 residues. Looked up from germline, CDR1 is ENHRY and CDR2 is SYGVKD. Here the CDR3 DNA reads TGTGCCACCTCACCCAGGGTTGACAGCAATCAGCCCCAGCATTTT. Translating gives CATSPRVDSNQPQHF.

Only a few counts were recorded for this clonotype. DNA of the CDR3: TGCGCCAGCAGACTAGCGGAAATTTACAATGAGCAGTTCTTC. Protein: CASRLAEIYNEQFF. The chain recombines TRBV5-1 with TRBJ2-1; TRBD2 agrees at 8 bases. This CDR3 is 14 amino acids long. V lost 5 bases, J lost 4 bases, and 5 bases stayed unmatched. CDR1 is SGHRS and CDR2 is YFSETQ in the germline V gene.

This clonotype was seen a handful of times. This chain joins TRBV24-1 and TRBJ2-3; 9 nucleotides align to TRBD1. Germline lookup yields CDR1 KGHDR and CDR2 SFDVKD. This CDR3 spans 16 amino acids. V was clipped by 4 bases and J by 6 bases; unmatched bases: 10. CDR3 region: CATSDPGQGKRDTQYF. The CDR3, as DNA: TGTGCCACCAGTGACCCGGGACAGGGAAAGAGGGATACGCAGTATTTT.

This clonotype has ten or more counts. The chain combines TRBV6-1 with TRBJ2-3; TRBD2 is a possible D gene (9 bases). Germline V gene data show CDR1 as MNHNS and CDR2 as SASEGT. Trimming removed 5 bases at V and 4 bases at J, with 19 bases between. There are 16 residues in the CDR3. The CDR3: CASSQGAGGPADTQYF. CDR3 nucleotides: TGTGCCAGCAGTCAGGGGGCGGGGGGGCCAGCAGATACGCAGTATTTT.